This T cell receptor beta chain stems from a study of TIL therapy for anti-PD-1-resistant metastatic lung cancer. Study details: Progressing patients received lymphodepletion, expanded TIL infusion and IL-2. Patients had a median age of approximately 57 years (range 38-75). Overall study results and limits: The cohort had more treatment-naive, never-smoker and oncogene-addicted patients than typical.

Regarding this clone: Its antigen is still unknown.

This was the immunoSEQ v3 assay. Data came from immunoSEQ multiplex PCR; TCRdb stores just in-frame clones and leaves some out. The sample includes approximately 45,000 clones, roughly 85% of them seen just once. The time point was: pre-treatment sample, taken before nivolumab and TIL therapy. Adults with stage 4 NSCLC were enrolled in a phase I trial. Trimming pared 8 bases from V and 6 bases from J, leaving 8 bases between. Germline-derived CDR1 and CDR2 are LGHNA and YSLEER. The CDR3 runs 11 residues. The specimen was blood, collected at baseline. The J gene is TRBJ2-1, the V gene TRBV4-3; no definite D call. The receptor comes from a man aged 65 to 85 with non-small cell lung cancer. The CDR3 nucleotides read TGCGCCAGCGGGTCTGGCAATGAGCAGTTCTTC. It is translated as CASGSGNEQFF.